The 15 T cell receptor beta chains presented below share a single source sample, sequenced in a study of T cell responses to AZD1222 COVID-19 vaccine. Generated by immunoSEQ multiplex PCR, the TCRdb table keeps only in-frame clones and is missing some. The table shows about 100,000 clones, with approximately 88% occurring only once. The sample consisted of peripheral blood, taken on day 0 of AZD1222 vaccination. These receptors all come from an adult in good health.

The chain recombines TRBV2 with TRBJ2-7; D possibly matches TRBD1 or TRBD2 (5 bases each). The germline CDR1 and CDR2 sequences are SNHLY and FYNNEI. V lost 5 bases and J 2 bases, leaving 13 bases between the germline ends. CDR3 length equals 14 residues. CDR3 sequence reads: CASSSSGTAYEQYF. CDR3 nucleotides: TGTGCCAGCAGTTCATCCGGGACGGCCTACGAGCAGTACTTC.

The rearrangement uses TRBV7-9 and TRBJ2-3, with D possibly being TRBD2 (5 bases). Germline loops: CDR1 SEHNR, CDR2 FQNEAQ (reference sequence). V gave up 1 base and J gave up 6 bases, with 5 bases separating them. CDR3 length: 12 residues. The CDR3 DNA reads TGTGCCAGCAGCTTAGGGACTGATACGCAGTATTTT. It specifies CASSLGTDTQYF.

The CDR3 DNA follows: TGTGCCAGCACCCTGTCCGGAAACACCATATATTTT. As protein: CASTLSGNTIYF. The gene calls are TRBV28 and TRBJ1-3; D is unclear. The V end lost 7 bases, the J end lost 4 bases, and 8 bases lay between the germline ends. This CDR3 spans 12 amino acids. The germline CDR1 and CDR2 sequences are MDHEN and SYDVKM.

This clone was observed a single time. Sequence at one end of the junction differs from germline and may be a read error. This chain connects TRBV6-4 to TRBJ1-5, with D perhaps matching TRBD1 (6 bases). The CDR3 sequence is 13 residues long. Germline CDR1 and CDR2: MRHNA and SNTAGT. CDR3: CVSSEQQGQPQHF. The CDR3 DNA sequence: TGTGTCAGCAGTGAACAACAGGGCCAGCCCCAGCATTTT.

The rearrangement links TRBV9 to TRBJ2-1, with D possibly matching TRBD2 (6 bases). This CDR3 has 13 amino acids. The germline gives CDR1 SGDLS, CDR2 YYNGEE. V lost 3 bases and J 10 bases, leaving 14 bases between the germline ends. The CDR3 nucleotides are TGTGCCAGCAGCGCGTCGACTAGTCTGGAGCAGTTCTTC. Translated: CASSASTSLEQFF.

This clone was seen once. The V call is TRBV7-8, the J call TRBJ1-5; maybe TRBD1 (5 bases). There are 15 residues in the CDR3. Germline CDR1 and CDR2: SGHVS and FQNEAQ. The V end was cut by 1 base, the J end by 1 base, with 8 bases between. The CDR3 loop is CASSLGWGSNQPQHF. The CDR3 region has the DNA TGTGCCAGCAGCTTAGGTTGGGGGAGCAATCAGCCCCAGCATTTT. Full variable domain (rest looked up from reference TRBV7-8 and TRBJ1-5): GAGVSQSPRYKVAKRGQDVALRCDPISGHVSLFWYQQALGQGPEFLTYFQNEAQLDKSGLPSDRFFAERPEGSVSTLKIQRTQQEDSAVYLCASSLGWGSNQPQHFGDGTRLSIL.

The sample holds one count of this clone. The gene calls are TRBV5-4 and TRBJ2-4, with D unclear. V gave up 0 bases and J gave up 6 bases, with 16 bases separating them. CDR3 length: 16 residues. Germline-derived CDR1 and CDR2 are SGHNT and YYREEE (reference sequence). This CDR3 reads CASSLEPTRVINIQYF. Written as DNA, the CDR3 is TGTGCCAGCAGCTTGGAACCGACGCGAGTAATAAACATTCAGTACTTC.

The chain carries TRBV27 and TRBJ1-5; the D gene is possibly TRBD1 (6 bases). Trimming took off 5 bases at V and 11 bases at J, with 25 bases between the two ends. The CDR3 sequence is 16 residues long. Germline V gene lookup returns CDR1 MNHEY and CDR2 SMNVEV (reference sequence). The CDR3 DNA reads TGTGCCAGCAGTCCAAACTGGGGGCCAGACATTAGAGCCCAGCATTTT. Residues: CASSPNWGPDIRAQHF.

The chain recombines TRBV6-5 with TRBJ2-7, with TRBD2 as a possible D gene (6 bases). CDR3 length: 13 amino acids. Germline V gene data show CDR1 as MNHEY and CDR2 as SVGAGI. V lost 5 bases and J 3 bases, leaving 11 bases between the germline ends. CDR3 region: CASSRDSLYEQYF. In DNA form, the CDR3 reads TGTGCCAGCAGTAGGGACTCCCTCTACGAGCAGTACTTC.

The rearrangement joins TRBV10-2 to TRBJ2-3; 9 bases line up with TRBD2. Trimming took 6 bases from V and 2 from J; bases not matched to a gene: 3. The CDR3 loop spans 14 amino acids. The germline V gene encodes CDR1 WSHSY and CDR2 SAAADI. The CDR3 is CASRVAGATDTQYF. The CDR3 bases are TGCGCCAGCAGGGTAGCGGGAGCCACAGATACGCAGTATTTT.

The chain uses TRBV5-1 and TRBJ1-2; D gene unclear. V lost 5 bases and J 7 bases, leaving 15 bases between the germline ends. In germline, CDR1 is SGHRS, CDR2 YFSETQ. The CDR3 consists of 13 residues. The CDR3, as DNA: TGCGCCAGCAGAAGTGGCCAGGACGTTGGCTACACCTTC. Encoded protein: CASRSGQDVGYTF.

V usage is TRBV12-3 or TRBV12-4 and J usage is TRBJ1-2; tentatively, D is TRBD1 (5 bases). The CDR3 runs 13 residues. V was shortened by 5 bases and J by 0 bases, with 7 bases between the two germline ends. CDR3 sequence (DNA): TGTGCCAGCAGTAGACAGTCTAACTATGGCTACACCTTC. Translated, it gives CASSRQSNYGYTF.

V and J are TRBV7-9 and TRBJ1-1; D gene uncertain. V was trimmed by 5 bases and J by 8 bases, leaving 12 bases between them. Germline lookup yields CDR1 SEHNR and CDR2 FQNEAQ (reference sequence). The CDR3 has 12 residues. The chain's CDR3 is CASSLLTVEAFF. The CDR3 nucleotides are TGTGCCAGCAGCCTATTGACGGTAGAAGCTTTCTTT.

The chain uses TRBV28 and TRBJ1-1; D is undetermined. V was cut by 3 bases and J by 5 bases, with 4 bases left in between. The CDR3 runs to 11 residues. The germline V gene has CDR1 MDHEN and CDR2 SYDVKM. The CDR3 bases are TGTGCCAGCAGTTTCCAAACTGAAGCTTTCTTT. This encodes CASSFQTEAFF.

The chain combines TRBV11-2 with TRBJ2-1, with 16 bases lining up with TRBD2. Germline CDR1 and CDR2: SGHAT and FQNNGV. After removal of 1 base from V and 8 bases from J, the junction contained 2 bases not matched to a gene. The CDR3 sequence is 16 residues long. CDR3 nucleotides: TGTGCCAGCAGCTTAGCGGGACTAGCGGGAGGGTATGAGCAGTTCTTC. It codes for CASSLAGLAGGYEQFF. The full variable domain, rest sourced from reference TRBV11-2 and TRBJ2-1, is EAGVAQSPRYKIIEKRQSVAFWCNPISGHATLYWYQQILGQGPKLLIQFQNNGVVDDSQLPKDRFSAERLKGVDSTLKIQPAKLEDSAVYLCASSLAGLAGGYEQFFGPGTRLTVL.